The source of this TCR beta chain is a study of T cell clones after liver transplantation. In the study overall: TCRbeta sequencing after a pre-transplant mixed lymphocyte reaction identified graft-donor-reactive clones, later tracked in post-transplant blood. Overall study findings and caveats: Compared with third party-reactive sequences, donor-reactive ones declined more, independent of withdrawal success. Graft donor-reactive T cells possibly entered the graft instead of undergoing deletion.

CDR3 length equals 13 residues. V lost 8 bases and J 2 bases, leaving 12 bases between the germline ends. In germline, CDR1 is LNHNV, CDR2 YYDKDF (reference sequence). The table came from immunoSEQ multiplex PCR; TCRdb's copy has only in-frame clones and leaves some out. The table shows fewer than 45,000 clones, with about 86% occurring only once. Comments on this clone: Its specificity is unknown.

The source material was CD4+ T cells from blood, sampled 24 months after liver transplant. The clonotype comes from a human patient who received a liver transplant. The graft donor may have contributed some T cells. This chain joins TRBV15 and TRBJ1-1; D remains ambiguous. The CDR3 DNA sequence: TGTGCCACCCGCCCATGGGGAAACACTGAAGCTTTCTTT. Residues: CATRPWGNTEAFF.